The T cell receptor (beta chain) under discussion was sequenced for a study of TIL therapy for anti-PD-1-resistant metastatic lung cancer. The wider study: Tumors had a median PD-L1 proportion score of 6%.

Study results and limitations: The cohort had more treatment-naive, never-smoker and oncogene-addicted patients than typical.

Points on this clone: What it recognizes is unknown.

Time point: pre-treatment sample, taken before nivolumab and TIL therapy. Most excised metastases sampled were pleural nodules or supraclavicular lymph nodes. This was the immunoSEQ v3 assay. Profiled with immunoSEQ multiplex PCR; TCRdb holds only in-frame clones, not every one. The table lists more than 25,000 clones, 55% to 75% of them singletons. V lost 5 bases, J lost 4 bases, and 11 bases lay in between. The CDR3 sequence is 14 residues long. Germline V lookup: CDR1 SNHLY, CDR2 FYNNEI. This receptor was taken from a person between 25 and 80 years old with non-small cell lung cancer. The sample here was tumor tissue, taken at baseline. V and J are TRBV2 and TRBJ2-2, with a tentative D call TRBD1 (6 bases). The CDR3 nucleotides are TGTGCCAGCAGTCTTGCACAGGGCACCGGGGAGCTGTTTTTT. It is translated as CASSLAQGTGELFF. The variable domain in full, with the rest retrieved from reference TRBV2 and TRBJ2-2, is EPEVTQTPSHQVTQMGQEVILRCVPISNHLYFYWYRQILGQKVEFLVSFYNNEISEKSEIFDDQFSVERPDGSNFTLKIRSTKLEDSAMYFCASSLAQGTGELFFGEGSRLTVL.